These 27 T cell receptor beta chains share one sample of origin, sequenced in a study of T cell clonality in common variable immunodeficiency. Sequenced by immunoSEQ multiplex PCR; TCRdb stores in-frame clones only, minus some. The data show approximately 81,000 clones, none appearing only once, with approximately 0.84% held by the ten largest. Sequencing input: peripheral blood mononuclear cells. These receptors were collected from a person between 18 and 75 years old in good health.

In its sample, this clone was seen many times. The read terminates 3 residues ahead of where the CDR3 ends, so the germline J gene completes it. The rearrangement links TRBV5-3 to TRBJ2-3; TRBD2 matches at 10 bases. TRBV5-3 is noted as an ORF with a role that remains uncertain. This CDR3 contains 16 residues. Trimming cost V 1 base and J 4 bases; bases outside gene matches: 6. This CDR3 reads CARSLRPSGSSDTQYF. The part of the CDR3 DNA that was read is TGTGCCAGAAGCTTGAGGCCTAGCGGGAGTTCAGATACG.

This clone was counted ten times or more. With the read ending 3 residues before the CDR3 end, the germline J gene is used to fill in that end. The rearrangement links TRBV2 to TRBJ2-5; D might be TRBD2 (7 bases). The germline V gene has CDR1 SNHLY and CDR2 FYNNEI. Trimming cost V 5 bases and J 0 bases, with 10 bases left between them. The length of the CDR3 is 14 residues. The CDR3 DNA, read in part, is TGTGCCAGCAGTTGGGGGGGCAACCAAGAGACC. It specifies CASSWGGNQET. The entire CDR3 sequence reads CASSWGGNQETQYF.

This clone was counted ten times or more. The observed sequence ends 3 residues before the CDR3 terminus, with the missing tail filled in from the germline J gene. The rearrangement links TRBV6-4 to TRBJ1-2; TRBD1 might be the D (5 bases). The V and J ends lost 0 bases and 6 bases respectively, with 14 bases between them. This CDR3 spans 15 amino acids. The germline V gene has CDR1 MRHNA and CDR2 SNTAGT. Incomplete CDR3 DNA: TGTGCCAGCAGTGACTCGCACAGGCGTTCACATGGC. Its translation: CASSDSHRRSHG. The entire CDR3 protein is CASSDSHRRSHGYTF.

This clone was detected ten times or more. The read stops 3 residues short of the end of the CDR3; the missing end is completed from the germline J gene. The chain recombines TRBV20-1 with TRBJ2-2; D is ambiguous. Trimming stripped 1 base from V and 0 bases from J, with 9 bases between. This CDR3 region has 15 residues. Germline V gene sequence: CDR1 DFQATT, CDR2 SNEGSKA (reference sequence). CDR3: CSARVMRPNTGELFF. CDR3 DNA, as far as it was read: TGCAGTGCTAGAGTTATGCGCCCGAACACCGGGGAG.

There are many counts of this clone. The observed sequence ends 3 residues before the CDR3 terminus, with the missing tail filled in from the germline J gene. This chain joins TRBV5-1 and TRBJ2-5, with 14 bases matching TRBD2. CDR1 and CDR2 (germline): SGHRS, YFSETQ. The CDR3 is made up of 19 amino acids. V was clipped by 4 bases and J by 5 bases; unmatched bases: 16. CDR3 bases read: TGCGCCAGCAGCCCCGGGACTAGCGGGAGTTTGACGATCGCGGAGACC. Protein product: CASSPGTSGSLTIAET. The entire CDR3 is CASSPGTSGSLTIAETQYF.

Many counts were recorded for this clone. The read finishes 3 residues shy of the CDR3 end, and the germline J gene is used to complete it. The chain joins TRBV7-8 to TRBJ1-2; D gene ambiguous. The germline gives CDR1 SGHVS, CDR2 FQNEAQ. The CDR3 consists of 12 residues. V dropped 6 bases and J dropped 7 bases, with 12 bases sitting between them. The CDR3 spells CASRAGSGGYTF. The sequenced CDR3 bases are TGTGCCAGCAGGGCGGGGAGCGGTGGC.

Of note for this clone: The DNA ends 3 residues before the CDR3 does, and the rest of the CDR3 is filled in from the germline J gene. This chain connects TRBV27 to TRBJ2-7, with 7 bases lining up with TRBD1. The germline gives CDR1 MNHEY, CDR2 SMNVEV (reference sequence). This CDR3 contains 12 residues. J gave up 2 bases and V 8 bases, and 3 bases lay outside the gene matches. CDR3 DNA (partial): TGTGCCAGCGGGGGACAGACCTACGAG. Amino acid sequence: CASGGQTYE. The whole CDR3 is CASGGQTYEQYF.

This clone was counted at least ten times. With the read ending 3 residues before the CDR3 end, the germline J gene is used to fill in that end. V usage is TRBV7-9 and J usage is TRBJ2-1; D perhaps matches TRBD1 (5 bases). CDR3 length: 14 residues. Germline CDR1 is SEHNR and CDR2 is FQNEAQ (reference sequence). The ends were cut back, 5 bases at V and 3 bases at J, with 11 bases in the middle. The CDR3 DNA, read in part, is TGTGCCAGCAGCCGCCAGGGATTCTACAATGAG. It is translated as CASSRQGFYNE. The full CDR3 is CASSRQGFYNEQFF.

This clone was picked up many times. With the read ending 3 residues before the CDR3 end, the germline J gene is used to fill in that end. The V call is TRBV9, the J call TRBJ2-5; 13 nucleotides line up with TRBD2. The CDR3 loop spans 17 amino acids. With 4 bases clipped from V and 1 base from J, the junction kept 7 bases outside the gene matches. In germline, CDR1 is SGDLS, CDR2 YYNGEE. CDR3 DNA, as far as it was read: TGTGCCAGCAGCTCTTGGGGACTAGCGGGGACCCAAGAGACC. The encoded protein is CASSSWGLAGTQET. The whole CDR3 sequence reads CASSSWGLAGTQETQYF.

This clone was counted ten times or more. The germline gene is not matched at one end of the junction; a read error may be the cause. The read is 3 residues too short to cover the CDR3 end, so that end is filled in from the germline J gene. The chain carries TRBV6-2 or TRBV6-3 and TRBJ2-4, with a tentative D call TRBD1 (6 bases). The CDR3 sequence is 14 residues long. Germline V gene sequence: CDR1 MNHEY, CDR2 SVGEGT. The CDR3 bases that were read are TGTGCCACCAGTCAGGGGTCCGTCAAAAACATT. This sequence encodes CATSQGSVKNI. The whole CDR3 protein reads CATSQGSVKNIQYF.

This clone was seen many times. The read finishes 3 residues shy of the CDR3 end, and the germline J gene is used to complete it. This chain joins TRBV30 and TRBJ2-3; no firm D call. Germline CDR1 reads GTSNPN; CDR2 reads SVGIG (reference sequence). V lost 0 bases and J lost 1, with 5 bases in between. The CDR3 sequence is 13 residues long. CDR3 DNA, as far as it was read: TGTGCCTGGAGTGTAGAGGGCACAGATACG. It specifies CAWSVEGTDT. The full CDR3 reads CAWSVEGTDTQYF.

This clone was seen repeatedly, ten times or more. The CDR3: CASSRDRGPGEQFF. Incomplete CDR3 DNA: TGTGCCAGCTCACGCGACAGGGGTCCAGGTGAG. The genes are TRBV18 and TRBJ2-1, with 8 bases fitting TRBD1. The read finishes 3 residues shy of the CDR3 end, and the germline J gene is used to complete it. Germline CDR1 is KGHSH and CDR2 is LQKENI. This CDR3 contains 14 residues. V gave up 4 bases and J gave up 9 bases; unmatched junction bases: 8.

This clone was counted ten times or more. The missing CDR3 end, 3 residues past where the read stops, is filled in from the germline J gene. V gene TRBV12-3 or TRBV12-4 combines with J gene TRBJ2-7; TRBD1 agrees at 10 bases. The V and J ends lost 3 bases and 3 bases, in that order; junction bases with no gene match: 5. This CDR3 contains 15 residues. CDR3 region: CASSFSGQGYYEQYF. CDR3 bases read: TGTGCCAGCAGTTTTTCGGGACAGGGGTACTACGAG.

This clone was recorded at least ten times. The missing CDR3 end, 3 residues past where the read stops, is filled in from the germline J gene. The chain couples TRBV7-2 to TRBJ1-4; no clear D gene. Trimming left V 6 bases short and J 7 bases short, with 15 bases between. Germline CDR1 reads SGHTA; CDR2 reads FQGNSA. The CDR3 has 14 amino acids. The CDR3 is CASSTDGWAEKLFF. CDR3 DNA, as far as it was read: TGTGCCAGCAGTACGGATGGGTGGGCTGAAAAA.

There are many counts of this clone. The read terminates 3 residues ahead of where the CDR3 ends, so the germline J gene completes it. The V gene is TRBV19, the J gene TRBJ2-2; D uncertain. Germline CDR1 reads LNHDA; CDR2 reads SQIVND (reference sequence). The CDR3 loop spans 14 amino acids. Trimming took off 3 bases at V and 2 bases at J, with 7 bases between the two ends. CDR3 DNA (partial): TGTGCCAGTAGTATCAACAGAAACACCGGGGAG. Its protein product is CASSINRNTGE. The CDR3 as a whole reads CASSINRNTGELFF.

At least ten counts were recorded for this clone. The read halts 3 residues ahead of the CDR3 end, with the missing end drawn from the germline J gene. The rearrangement joins TRBV14 to TRBJ2-2, with 10 bases identical to TRBD2. V shed 5 bases and J 9 bases; nucleotides not matched to a gene: 9. Germline values: CDR1 SGHDN, CDR2 FVKESK. This CDR3 spans 15 amino acids. CDR3 bases read: TGTGCCAGCAGCAGCCTTGCTAGCGGGAGTAGGGAG. Translating it yields CASSSLASGSRE. Given in full, the CDR3 is CASSSLASGSRELFF.

The sample holds many counts of this clone. The read halts 3 residues ahead of the CDR3 end, with the missing end drawn from the germline J gene. This sequence joins TRBV5-1 and TRBJ2-3; 10 positions agree with TRBD1. V lost 4 bases and J lost 8; bases outside the gene matches: 4. Germline CDR1 reads SGHRS; CDR2 reads YFSETQ. This CDR3 has 13 residues. This CDR3 reads CASSADRGGTQYF. The sequenced part of the CDR3 DNA is TGCGCCAGCAGCGCGGACAGGGGGGGTACG.

This clone appeared many times. The covered CDR3 bases are TGCAGCGGGGTCACAGGGTTTCCTTCGACGAGGACTGAA. Its translation is CSGVTGFPSTRTE. The entire CDR3 reads CSGVTGFPSTRTEAFF. The chain uses TRBV29-1 and TRBJ1-1, with D perhaps TRBD1 (6 bases). The missing CDR3 end, 3 residues past where the read stops, is filled in from the germline J gene. Germline assignment: CDR1 SQVTM and CDR2 ANQGSEA. The CDR3 loop spans 16 amino acids. The V gene lost 7 bases and the J gene lost 5 bases, with 26 bases spanning the gap.

Ten or more counts support this clone. The read halts 3 residues ahead of the CDR3 end, with the missing end drawn from the germline J gene. Other DNA sequences of this sample code for an identical CDR3. The chain links TRBV20-1 to TRBJ2-3; D remains ambiguous. V lost 7 bases and J 1 base, leaving 15 bases between the germline ends. Germline V CDR1 and CDR2: DFQATT, SNEGSKA (reference sequence). The CDR3 extends over 14 amino acids. CDR3 residues: CSVQPGFRTDTQYF. The CDR3 bases that were read are TGCAGTGTCCAGCCGGGTTTCCGCACAGATACG.

There are many counts of this clone. The read stops 3 residues short of the end of the CDR3; the missing end is completed from the germline J gene. V and J are TRBV5-1 and TRBJ1-4, with 11 nucleotides matching TRBD1. V shed 4 bases, J shed 3 bases, and the junction held 8 bases outside the gene matches. Germline CDR1 SGHRS, CDR2 YFSETQ. The CDR3 loop spans 17 amino acids. CDR3 in amino acids: CASSAGTGGVPNEKLFF. The part of the CDR3 DNA that was read is TGCGCCAGCAGCGCCGGGACAGGGGGTGTACCTAATGAAAAA.

This clone was recorded at least ten times. The sequence runs out 3 residues before the end of the CDR3; the remainder is reconstructed from the germline J gene. The rearrangement uses TRBV20-1 and TRBJ2-2; D remains unclear. The CDR3 extends over 15 amino acids. Germline V gene sequence: CDR1 DFQATT, CDR2 SNEGSKA (reference sequence). V was shortened by 3 bases and J by 4 bases, with 15 bases between the two germline ends. The CDR3 DNA, read in part, is TGCAGTGCTAGTCCTACCCGACTGATCACCGGGGAG. Its translation is CSASPTRLITGE. The full-length CDR3 reads as CSASPTRLITGELFF.

This clone was recorded many times. The CDR3 extends 3 residues past the end of the read, so its final part is completed from the germline J gene. The chain combines TRBV19 with TRBJ2-3, with D maybe TRBD2 (6 bases). V was shortened by 8 bases and J by 0 bases, with 24 bases between the two germline ends. This CDR3 has 18 amino acids. Germline assignment: CDR1 LNHDA and CDR2 SQIVND (reference sequence). The CDR3 DNA, read in part, is TGTGCCAGTCGTCCCAACACTCCGGGACTCTCTAGCACAGATACG. It is translated as CASRPNTPGLSSTDT. The full-length CDR3 reads as CASRPNTPGLSSTDTQYF.

This clone was observed at least ten times. The read comes to an end 3 residues before the CDR3 does, leaving the germline J gene to fill in the end. The rearrangement joins TRBV11-2 to TRBJ2-3; 11 bases match TRBD2. J lost 5 bases, V lost 6 bases, and 7 bases had no gene match. The germline V gene has CDR1 SGHAT and CDR2 FQNNGV. This CDR3 comprises 15 residues. CDR3 DNA, as far as it was read: TGTGCCAGCAGTTTTAGCGGGAGGGCTGGAGATACG. Its translation is CASSFSGRAGDT. The full CDR3 sequence reads CASSFSGRAGDTQYF.

This clone was seen ten or more times. The CDR3 extends 3 residues past the end of the read, so its final part is completed from the germline J gene. The chain joins TRBV7-9 to TRBJ1-1, with D maybe TRBD1 (5 bases). Looked up from germline, CDR1 is SEHNR and CDR2 is FQNEAQ (reference sequence). The CDR3 loop spans 14 amino acids. With 3 bases removed from V and 1 base from J, the gap between germline ends came to 9 bases. This CDR3 is CASSFGQQNTEAFF. The part of the CDR3 DNA that was read is TGTGCCAGCAGCTTCGGACAACAGAACACTGAA.

This clone was counted at least ten times. The observed sequence ends 3 residues before the CDR3 terminus, with the missing tail filled in from the germline J gene. The rearrangement uses TRBV5-4 and TRBJ2-7, with TRBD2 matching 14 bases. This CDR3 spans 15 amino acids. The junction had 5 bases not matched to a gene; V was cut back by 3 bases and J by 6 bases. Germline V lookup: CDR1 SGHNT, CDR2 YYREEE (reference sequence). The sequenced CDR3 bases are TGTGCCAGCAGCTCTAGCGGGACTAGCGGGGGCGAG. Residues: CASSSSGTSGGE. The whole CDR3 is CASSSSGTSGGEQYF. The full variable domain, rest sourced from reference TRBV5-4 and TRBJ2-7, is ETGVTQSPTHLIKTRGQQVTLRCSSQSGHNTVSWYQQALGQGPQFIFQYYREEENGRGNFPPRFSGLQFPNYSSELNVNALELDDSALYLCASSSSGTSGGEQYFGPGTRLTVT.

This clone was found a few times. Read data end 3 residues before the CDR3 end; the end is taken from the germline J gene. J is TRBJ2-7 and V is TRBV11-1; maybe TRBD2 (5 bases). Trimming stripped 1 base from V and 5 bases from J, with 9 bases between. Germline V CDR1 and CDR2: SGHAT, FQDESV (reference sequence). The CDR3 loop spans 13 amino acids. CDR3 amino acids: CASSLGPGDEQYF. CDR3 DNA, as far as it was read: TGTGCCAGCAGCTTAGGCCCCGGGGACGAG.

This clone came up many times. The CDR3 goes on 3 residues after the read ends, and that part is filled in from the germline J gene. The chain recombines TRBV7-2 with TRBJ2-3, with a tentative D call TRBD2 (5 bases). V was cut by 0 bases and J by 6 bases, with 10 bases left in between. The CDR3 extends over 14 amino acids. The germline CDR1 and CDR2 sequences are SGHTA and FQGNSA. Incomplete CDR3 DNA: TGTGCCAGCAGCTTAGCCCTAGCTCGGGATACG. This gives the protein CASSLALARDT. The CDR3, in full, reads CASSLALARDTQYF.